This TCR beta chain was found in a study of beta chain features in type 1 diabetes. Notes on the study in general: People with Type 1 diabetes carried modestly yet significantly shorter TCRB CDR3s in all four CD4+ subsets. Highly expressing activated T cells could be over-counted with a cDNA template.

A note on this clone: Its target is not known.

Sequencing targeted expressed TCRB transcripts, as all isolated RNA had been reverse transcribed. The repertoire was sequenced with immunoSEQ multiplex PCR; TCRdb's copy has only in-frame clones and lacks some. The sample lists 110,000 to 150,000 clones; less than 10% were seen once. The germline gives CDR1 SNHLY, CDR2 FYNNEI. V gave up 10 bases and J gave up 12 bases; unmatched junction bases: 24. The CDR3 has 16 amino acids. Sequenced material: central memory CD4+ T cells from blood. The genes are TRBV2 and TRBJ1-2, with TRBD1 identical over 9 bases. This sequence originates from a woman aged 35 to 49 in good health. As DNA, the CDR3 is TGTGCCACCCATCGTGGGACAGGGCTAGACCGTTCGACTCACACCTTC. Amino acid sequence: CATHRGTGLDRSTHTF.